These 7 T cell receptor beta chains were sequenced from one sample in a study of tumor-infiltrating lymphocytes in primary liver carcinoma. Constant-region priming of around 500 ng total RNA yielded TCR beta cDNA. Libraries of TCR beta came from three nested multiplex PCR rounds with slightly modified ARM-PCR. Researchers ran the first two PCR rounds for 9 to 10 cycles each with TRBV1-TRBV30 forward primers and a C-beta reverse primer. TCRdb processed the multiplex PCR reads anew with MiXCR; each CDR3 protein has one entry. Counted here are around 330,000 distinct CDR3 sequences, nearly 60% occurring once; the ten biggest clones make up about a sixth. It was unsorted whole blood that yielded blood RNA, and germline DNA was also extracted. Sequencing was carried out using peripheral blood. The receptors derive from a woman aged 25 to 45 with primary liver carcinoma and hepatitis B virus infection.

This clonotype was recorded at least ten times. The chain couples TRBV29-1 to TRBJ1-4; 8 nucleotides match TRBD1. V shed 2 bases, J shed 14 bases, and the junction held 4 bases outside the gene matches. Germline assignment: CDR1 SQVTM and CDR2 ANQGSEA. There are 11 residues in the CDR3. The CDR3 loop reads CSVERDRRLFF. CDR3 bases: TGCAGCGTTGAAAGGGACAGGCGGCTGTTTTTT.

The chain carries TRBV29-1 and TRBJ2-3; 7 bases line up with TRBD2. This CDR3 is built from 20 residues. The junction had 29 bases not matched to a gene; V was cut back by 8 bases and J by 3 bases. CDR1 and CDR2 (germline): SQVTM, ANQGSEA. The CDR3 here is CSTLRRSISLAEGVTDTQYF. For the CDR3, the DNA is TGCAGCACACTACGAAGGAGTATTTCTCTAGCGGAAGGAGTTACAGATACGCAGTATTTT.

The chain employs TRBV28 and TRBJ1-1; tentative D call: TRBD1 (6 bases). V lost 6 bases and J lost 4, with 18 bases in between. The CDR3 sequence is 15 residues long. Germline assignment: CDR1 MDHEN and CDR2 SYDVKM. The CDR3 sequence: CASSPGGARSTEAFF. The CDR3 DNA reads TGTGCCAGCAGCCCGGGGGGGGCGCGAAGCACTGAAGCTTTCTTT.

This clonotype was seen a handful of times. The J gene is TRBJ1-2, the V gene TRBV14, with a possible D match to TRBD1 (6 bases). Trimming removed 1 base from V and 6 bases from J, with 9 bases in between. The length of the CDR3 is 13 residues. Germline loops: CDR1 SGHDN, CDR2 FVKESK. CDR3 amino acids: CASSQVSGDGYTF. CDR3 coding DNA: TGTGCCAGCAGCCAAGTTTCAGGGGATGGCTACACCTTC. The full variable domain, in which reference TRBV14 and TRBJ1-2 provide the parts outside the CDR3, is EAGVTQFPSHSVIEKGQTVTLRCDPISGHDNLYWYRRVMGKEIKFLLHFVKESKQDESGMPNNRFLAERTGGTYSTLKVQPAELEDSGVYFCASSQVSGDGYTFGSGTRLTVV.

A remark on this clonotype: Given a much more abundant clone one base away, this may be a read error. V is TRBV12-3 or TRBV12-4 and J is TRBJ2-1; TRBD1 might be the D (5 bases). V was clipped by 5 bases and J by 1 base, with 12 bases between them. This CDR3 is 15 amino acids long. CDR3 sequence: CASSKGSRSYNEQFF. CDR3 DNA sequence: TGTGCCAGCAGTAAGGGGTCCCGGTCCTACAATGAGCAGTTCTTC.

This chain links TRBV6-6 with TRBJ2-5; D may be TRBD2 (6 bases). Germline V gene data show CDR1 as MNHNY and CDR2 as SVGAGI (reference sequence). V was pared by 2 bases and J by 5 bases, with 30 bases between. This CDR3 spans 20 amino acids. Here the CDR3 reads CASSYQPISSVGLEEETQYF. CDR3 in DNA: TGTGCCAGCAGTTACCAACCGATCTCTAGCGTGGGATTGGAGGAGGAGACCCAGTACTTC.

This clonotype was counted between two and nine times. The chain links TRBV5-1 to TRBJ2-5; D is perhaps TRBD1 or TRBD2 (5 bases each). The CDR3 sequence is 15 residues long. From germline, CDR1 is SGHRS and CDR2 YFSETQ. Deletions cut 1 base from V and 3 bases from J, with 13 bases between. CDR3 region: CASSLYRGQEETQYF. CDR3 in DNA: TGCGCCAGCAGCTTGTATCGGGGCCAGGAAGAGACCCAGTACTTC.